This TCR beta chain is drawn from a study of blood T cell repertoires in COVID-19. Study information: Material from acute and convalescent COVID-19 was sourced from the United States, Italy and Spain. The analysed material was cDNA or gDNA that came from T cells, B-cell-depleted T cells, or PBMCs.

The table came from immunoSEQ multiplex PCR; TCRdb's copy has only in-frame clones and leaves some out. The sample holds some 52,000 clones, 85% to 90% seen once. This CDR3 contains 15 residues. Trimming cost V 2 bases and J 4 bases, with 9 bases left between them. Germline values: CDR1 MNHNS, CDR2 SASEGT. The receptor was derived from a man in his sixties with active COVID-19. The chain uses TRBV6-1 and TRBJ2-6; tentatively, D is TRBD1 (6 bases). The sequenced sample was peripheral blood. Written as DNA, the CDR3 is TGTGCCAGCAGTGAAAGGGGGTACGGGGCCAACGTCCTGACTTTC. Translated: CASSERGYGANVLTF.